This is a list of T cell receptor beta chains from one sample in a study of blood T cell repertoires in COVID-19. Produced via immunoSEQ multiplex PCR; TCRdb's table is partial and in-frame only. The table lists 30,000 to 45,000 clones, approximately 93% of them singletons. What was sequenced was peripheral blood. Receptor source: a man over 45 with active COVID-19. CDR3s include the opening cysteine and the closing phenylalanine or tryptophan. The D gene is left open where the match is weak. For some rows the clone size is stated as once, few or many, or as a class when expanded; others skip it.

TRBD1 | . | TRBJ1-3 | TRBV18 | CASSLGQGGAGNTIYF | TGTGCCAGCTCTCTTGGACAGGGAGGAGCTGGAAACACCATATATTTT
. | once | TRBJ1-5 | TRBV6-5 | CASTLTTTDQPQHF | TGTGCCAGCACCCTGACTACAACCGATCAGCCCCAGCATTTT
. | . | TRBJ2-2 | TRBV10-1 | CASTGLTGELFF | TGCGCCAGCACGGGACTCACCGGGGAGCTGTTTTTT
TRBD1 | few | TRBJ1-1 | TRBV11-2 | CASRWTGGNTEAFF | TGTGCCAGCAGGTGGACAGGGGGCAACACTGAAGCTTTCTTT
. | . | TRBJ1-2 | TRBV6-5 | CASSLGLAGVGYTF | TGTGCCAGCAGTCTTGGGTTAGCCGGAGTTGGCTACACCTTC
. | few | TRBJ1-1 | TRBV15 | CATSLQGSETEAFF | TGTGCCACCAGTCTACAGGGATCGGAAACTGAAGCTTTCTTT
. | . | TRBJ2-7 | TRBV11-1 | CASSSQSEQYF | TGTGCCAGCAGCTCACAAAGCGAGCAGTACTTC
TRBD2 | . | TRBJ2-1 | TRBV4-1 | CASRRTSESSYNEQFF | TGCGCCAGCAGACGAACTAGCGAGAGCTCCTACAATGAGCAGTTCTTC
TRBD1 | once | TRBJ1-1 | TRBV19 | CASSRTRTGGRTEAFF | TGTGCCAGTAGTAGAACTCGGACAGGGGGAAGGACTGAAGCTTTCTTT
. | once | TRBJ2-1 | TRBV12-3/TRBV12-4 | CASSLKARNEQFF | TGTGCCAGCAGTTTAAAGGCTAGAAATGAGCAGTTCTTC
TRBD1 | few | TRBJ1-2 | TRBV2 | CASTYQGANGYTF | TGTGCCAGCACTTATCAGGGGGCCAATGGCTACACCTTC
TRBD1 | . | TRBJ2-1 | TRBV27 | CASSTSPGTAYNEQFF | TGTGCCAGCAGTACGTCCCCCGGGACAGCCTACAATGAGCAGTTCTTC
. | . | TRBJ2-3 | TRBV19 | CASSTGASTDTQYF | TGTGCCAGTAGTACAGGGGCTAGCACAGATACGCAGTATTTT
. | . | TRBJ1-1 | TRBV5-1 | CASSSGRGVNTEAFF | TGCGCCAGCAGCTCAGGACGGGGAGTGAACACTGAAGCTTTCTTT
TRBD1 | . | TRBJ1-5 | TRBV7-8 | CASSRTSGTGSNQPQHF | TGTGCCAGCAGCCGAACCTCCGGGACAGGCAGCAATCAGCCCCAGCATTTT